The 9 T cell receptor beta chains given below trace back to one sample, sequenced in a study of blood T cell repertoires in COVID-19. Using immunoSEQ multiplex PCR, the repertoire was profiled, and TCRdb retains in-frame clones only, with some absent. Among roughly 300,000 clones, about four fifths were seen once, and the ten largest hold more than 8%. Specimen: peripheral blood. The receptors were gathered from a woman aged 50 to 65 who had recovered from COVID-19.

The chain couples TRBV7-3 to TRBJ2-3; D remains ambiguous. The CDR3 is 14 amino acids. The V end was cut by 2 bases, the J end by 0 bases, with 6 bases between. The germline CDR1 and CDR2 sequences are SGHTA and FQGTGA. The CDR3 coding sequence is TGTGCCAGCAGCTTAGCTAGTAGCACAGATACGCAGTATTTT. Its protein product is CASSLASSTDTQYF.

This chain joins TRBV6-2 or TRBV6-3 and TRBJ2-7; weak D call: TRBD2 (5 bases). V lost 2 bases to trimming and J lost 1 base, with 12 bases between them. Germline assignment: CDR1 MNHEY and CDR2 SVGEGT. This CDR3 comprises 15 residues. The CDR3: CASSYRARRSYEQYF. Written as DNA, the CDR3 is TGTGCCAGCAGTTACAGGGCGCGGAGGTCCTACGAGCAGTACTTC.

The V and J genes are TRBV6-2 or TRBV6-3 and TRBJ1-4, with D possibly TRBD1 on 5 matching bases. Germline V CDR1 and CDR2: MNHEY, SVGEGT. Trimming removed 2 bases at V and 8 bases at J, with 15 bases between. The CDR3 is 15 residues long. CDR3 bases: TGTGCCAGCAGTTACGGGGGGACCCTGGGGGAAAAACTGTTTTTT. Protein product: CASSYGGTLGEKLFF.

V gene TRBV19 combines with J gene TRBJ1-1, with 7 bases identical to TRBD1. The CDR3 is 15 residues long. V gave up 4 bases and J gave up 5 bases; unmatched junction bases: 10. Germline V gene lookup returns CDR1 LNHDA and CDR2 SQIVND (reference sequence). The CDR3 spells CASSSDRASGTEAFF. DNA for the CDR3: TGTGCCAGTAGTAGCGACAGGGCCTCAGGTACTGAAGCTTTCTTT.

The chain joins TRBV28 to TRBJ1-5, with TRBD1 matching 10 bases. This CDR3 region has 14 residues. J gave up 3 bases and V 6 bases, and 2 bases lay outside the gene matches. Germline lookup yields CDR1 MDHEN and CDR2 SYDVKM. The CDR3 loop is CASRGQGSNQPQHF. Written as DNA, the CDR3 is TGTGCCAGCAGGGGACAGGGGTCCAATCAGCCCCAGCATTTT.

This clone was recorded only once. The chain uses TRBV28 and TRBJ1-6; D is perhaps TRBD1 (5 bases). The CDR3 is 16 residues long. Trimming cost V 3 bases and J 4 bases, with 13 bases left between them. CDR1 is MDHEN and CDR2 is SYDVKM in the germline V gene. The CDR3 DNA sequence: TGTGCCAGCAGTTTCCCCGGCGGGGGATATAATTCACCCCTCCACTTT. Protein product: CASSFPGGGYNSPLHF.

J is TRBJ2-7 and V is TRBV9, with 9 bases fitting TRBD1. The CDR3 is 16 residues long. CDR1 and CDR2 (germline): SGDLS, YYNGEE. J lost 2 bases, V lost 0 bases, and 6 bases had no gene match. CDR3 sequence: CASSVAPGTGTYEQYF. CDR3 DNA sequence: TGTGCCAGCAGCGTAGCACCCGGGACAGGGACCTACGAGCAGTACTTC.

Ten or more counts support this clone. The rearrangement uses TRBV9 and TRBJ2-1; TRBD2 might be the D (6 bases). V lost 3 bases and J lost 7, with 11 bases in between. The CDR3 sequence is 13 residues long. The germline CDR1 and CDR2 sequences are SGDLS and YYNGEE. The CDR3 spells CASSAGGWNEQFF. CDR3 nucleotide sequence: TGTGCCAGCAGCGCCGGAGGGTGGAATGAGCAGTTCTTC. Supplemented by reference TRBV9 and TRBJ2-1, the full variable domain reads DSGVTQTPKHLITATGQRVTLRCSPRSGDLSVYWYQQSLDQGLQFLIQYYNGEERAKGNILERFSAQQFPDLHSELNLSSLELGDSALYFCASSAGGWNEQFFGPGTRLTVL.

The CDR3 DNA reads TGTGCTAGTGGTTTGGGGACAGGGGCCTCCAATGAGCAGTTCTTC. Protein product: CASGLGTGASNEQFF. The chain recombines TRBV12-5 with TRBJ2-1; TRBD1 matches 9 bases. CDR3 size: 15 residues. The ends lost 1 base at V and 6 bases at J; junction bases unmatched: 4. Germline V gene lookup returns CDR1 LGHNT and CDR2 FRNRAP.